One and the same sample provided the 31 T cell receptor beta chains below, sequenced in a study of CD8 T cells in ankylosing spondylitis. TCRdb processed the 5' RACE reads anew with MiXCR; each CDR3 protein has one entry. The sample includes approximately 340,000 distinct CDR3 sequences, about 14% of them seen just once. Sequencing was done on a sample of blood, either unsorted or a sorted T cell fraction (not recorded which). The origin of the receptors is a male donor with ankylosing spondylitis or in good health (not recorded which).

Here the CDR3 DNA reads TGTGCCAGCAGCCCAGAGGGGACTATCCCTAACACCATATATTTT. Translating it yields CASSPEGTIPNTIYF. The rearrangement links TRBV11-2 to TRBJ1-3, with a possible D match to TRBD1 (5 bases). Germline V gene lookup returns CDR1 SGHAT and CDR2 FQNNGV. CDR3 size: 15 residues. With 5 bases removed from V and 7 bases from J, the gap between germline ends came to 18 bases.

J is TRBJ2-3 and V is TRBV7-7; TRBD2 matches at 11 bases. CDR1 and CDR2 from the germline V gene are SSHAT and FNYEAQ (reference sequence). This CDR3 spans 15 amino acids. V shed 5 bases and J 1 base; nucleotides not matched to a gene: 2. As DNA, the CDR3 is TGTGCCAGCAGCCGGGGACTAGCGGGCACAGATACGCAGTATTTT. This translates into CASSRGLAGTDTQYF.

This clonotype showed up many times. The chain recombines TRBV5-6 with TRBJ2-3; TRBD2 aligns across 13 bases. Germline CDR1 is SGHDT and CDR2 is YYEEEE. Losses at the gene ends were 0 bases for V and 6 bases for J; bases not matched to a gene: 4. This CDR3 is built from 16 residues. The CDR3 sequence is CASSLETSGGYDTQYF. CDR3 nucleotide sequence: TGTGCCAGCAGCTTGGAGACTAGCGGGGGGTACGATACGCAGTATTTT.

This clonotype was observed at least ten times. The V call is TRBV3-1, the J call TRBJ1-6; D might be TRBD1 (6 bases). The CDR3 covers 14 residues. Germline lookup yields CDR1 LGHDT and CDR2 YNNKEL (reference sequence). With 2 bases removed from V and 9 bases from J, the gap between germline ends came to 11 bases. CDR3 DNA sequence: TGTGCCAGCAGCCAAACGGGGGCTGGTTCACCCCTCCACTTT. Its protein is CASSQTGAGSPLHF.

This clonotype came up a few times. The V and J genes are TRBV20-1 and TRBJ2-7; D not certain. The CDR3 has 14 amino acids. From germline, CDR1 is DFQATT and CDR2 SNEGSKA (reference sequence). With 5 bases removed from V and 0 bases from J, the gap between germline ends came to 14 bases. The CDR3 protein is CSAPSTGFSYEQYF. CDR3 nucleotide sequence: TGCAGTGCTCCATCCACTGGTTTCTCCTACGAGCAGTACTTC.

The table lists this clonotype with many counts. The V call is TRBV12-3 or TRBV12-4, the J call TRBJ1-4; the match to TRBD1 covers 10 bases. The CDR3 length is 14 residues. With 6 bases clipped from V and 7 bases from J, the junction kept 5 bases outside the gene matches. The CDR3 nucleotides read TGTGCCAGCAGCCCAGGGACAGGGGTTGAAAAACTGTTTTTT. It codes for CASSPGTGVEKLFF.

This clonotype was picked up a small number of times. The CDR3 spells CASSQVWTSNYGYTF. CDR3 sequence (DNA): TGTGCCAGCAGCCAAGTTTGGACATCTAACTATGGCTACACCTTC. The chain links TRBV3-1 to TRBJ1-2; weak D call: TRBD1 (5 bases). Germline lookup yields CDR1 LGHDT and CDR2 YNNKEL (reference sequence). Trimming cost V 1 base and J 0 bases, with 9 bases left between them. This CDR3 region has 15 residues.

Of note for this clonotype: An end of the junction does not agree with germline; a read error may underlie this. This chain connects TRBV10-3 to TRBJ2-2, with 9 bases lining up with TRBD2. In germline, CDR1 is ENHRY, CDR2 SYGVKD. The CDR3 length is 16 residues. The CDR3, as DNA: TGTGCCATCAGTGATGGTCTAGCGGGATCTACCGGGGCGCTGTTTTTT. It is translated as CAISDGLAGSTGALFF.

The chain employs TRBV20-1 and TRBJ1-5; TRBD1 aligns across 7 bases. V lost 3 bases and J lost 5; bases outside the gene matches: 10. The V gene's germline CDR1 is DFQATT and CDR2 SNEGSKA (reference sequence). The CDR3 has 15 amino acids. Here the CDR3 DNA reads TGCAGTGCTAGGCCTCCGACAGGGCCAGATCAGCCCCAGCATTTT. Protein: CSARPPTGPDQPQHF.

The chain uses TRBV20-1 and TRBJ1-1; D unclear. Germline lookup yields CDR1 DFQATT and CDR2 SNEGSKA (reference sequence). The V gene lost 0 bases and the J gene lost 5 bases, with 13 bases spanning the gap. This CDR3 comprises 14 residues. The CDR3 here is CSARESRGWTEAFF. The CDR3 nucleotides are TGCAGTGCTAGAGAATCGCGGGGATGGACTGAAGCTTTCTTT.

This chain uses TRBV6-2 or TRBV6-3 with TRBJ2-1; D uncertain. The CDR3 has 13 residues. Germline assignment: CDR1 MNHEY and CDR2 SVGEGT. V lost 4 bases to trimming and J lost 10 bases, with 14 bases between them. The CDR3 reads CASSSGRLQEQFF. The CDR3 DNA reads TGTGCCAGCAGTTCCGGACGGCTACAGGAGCAGTTCTTC.

This clonotype was observed many times. The chain couples TRBV10-3 to TRBJ1-2; no definite D call. The germline V gene encodes CDR1 ENHRY and CDR2 SYGVKD. The CDR3 has 14 amino acids. Trimming stripped 6 bases from V and 2 bases from J, with 13 bases between. The CDR3: CAIRAANLNYGYTF. CDR3 bases: TGTGCCATCAGGGCCGCCAACCTGAACTATGGCTACACCTTC.

This clonotype came up a few times. One end of the junction does not line up with germline, which may come from a read error. In nucleotides, the CDR3 is TGCAGTCCTAGGAGGACCGGGACAAAGGGCTGCAATAGCAATCAGCCCCAGCATTTT. The encoded protein is CSPRRTGTKGCNSNQPQHF. The chain has TRBV20-1 and TRBJ1-5, with D maybe TRBD1 (6 bases). The length of the CDR3 is 19 residues. CDR1 is DFQATT, CDR2 SNEGSKA, per germline (reference sequence).

This chain connects TRBV3-1 to TRBJ2-1; a possible D gene is TRBD2 (7 bases). The germline V and J ends were trimmed by 3 bases and 10 bases, with 10 bases remaining between them. Germline V gene data show CDR1 as LGHDT and CDR2 as YNNKEL (reference sequence). The CDR3 is 12 residues long. CDR3 residues: CASSQPGGEQFF. CDR3 DNA sequence: TGTGCCAGCAGCCAGCCGGGGGGCGAGCAGTTCTTC.

This clonotype was found many times. The chain's CDR3 is CASSPKVAANYGYTF. The CDR3 DNA reads TGTGCCAGCAGCCCCAAGGTGGCAGCTAACTATGGCTACACCTTC. The chain couples TRBV7-2 to TRBJ1-2; D is undetermined. V was pared by 5 bases and J by 0 bases, with 13 bases between. In germline, CDR1 is SGHTA, CDR2 FQGNSA. There are 15 residues in the CDR3.

This clonotype was seen a few times. V usage is TRBV2 and J usage is TRBJ2-7; 7 nucleotides line up with TRBD1. The CDR3 covers 11 residues. CDR1 is SNHLY, CDR2 FYNNEI, per germline. The trim removed 11 bases at V and 8 bases at J, leaving 9 bases unmatched. The CDR3 here is CAGMTGKQQYF. The DNA of the CDR3 is TGTGCCGGGATGACAGGGAAACAGCAGTACTTC.

This clonotype was seen a few times. CDR3 nucleotides: TGCGCCAGCAGCACCCCGGGAGGGAGGGGTCTAGATACGCAGTATTTT. Its translation: CASSTPGGRGLDTQYF. The V gene is TRBV5-1, the J gene TRBJ2-3; 8 nucleotides line up with TRBD2. The CDR3 runs to 16 residues. Trimming removed 4 bases from V and 5 bases from J; junction bases left unmatched: 12. CDR1 SGHRS and CDR2 YFSETQ come from the germline V gene.

This clonotype has at least ten counts. This rearrangement joins TRBV5-1 to TRBJ2-1, with D uncertain. The V and J ends lost 4 bases and 0 bases respectively, with 11 bases between them. This CDR3 has 15 amino acids. CDR1 is SGHRS, CDR2 YFSETQ, per germline. The CDR3 DNA follows: TGCGCCAGCAGCGTATCAGTGAGCTCCTACAATGAGCAGTTCTTC. Translated, it gives CASSVSVSSYNEQFF.

The table lists this clonotype with a few counts. The chain joins TRBV12-3 or TRBV12-4 to TRBJ2-6, with D maybe TRBD2 (6 bases). V was pared by 7 bases and J by 9 bases, with 13 bases between. The length of the CDR3 is 13 residues. The CDR3 loop is CASIAGPYNVLTF. The DNA for the CDR3 is TGTGCCAGCATTGCGGGACCCTACAACGTCCTGACTTTC.

The rearrangement links TRBV9 to TRBJ2-2, with D perhaps TRBD1 (6 bases). The CDR3 length is 15 residues. V was trimmed by 4 bases and J by 4 bases, leaving 14 bases between them. Germline V gives CDR1 SGDLS, CDR2 YYNGEE. The CDR3, as DNA: TGTGCCAGCAGCAAAGGACAGAAAATCACCGGGGAGCTGTTTTTT. This sequence encodes CASSKGQKITGELFF.

The chain joins TRBV9 to TRBJ2-5; TRBD2 matches 9 bases. Germline lookup yields CDR1 SGDLS and CDR2 YYNGEE. Trimming cost V 0 bases and J 1 base; bases outside gene matches: 4. The CDR3 is 16 residues long. Here the CDR3 reads CASSVAASGAQETQYF. For the CDR3, the DNA is TGTGCCAGCAGCGTAGCGGCTAGCGGGGCCCAAGAGACCCAGTACTTC.

This chain joins TRBV29-1 and TRBJ2-1; 9 nucleotides agree with TRBD1. CDR3 length: 13 residues. The ends lost 6 bases at V and 4 bases at J; junction bases unmatched: 4. Germline-derived CDR1 and CDR2 are SQVTM and ANQGSEA. The CDR3 coding sequence is TGCAGCGTGGAGGGACAGGGTTACAATGAGCAGTTCTTC. It is translated as CSVEGQGYNEQFF.

This chain links TRBV7-8 with TRBJ2-7; D perhaps matches TRBD2 (5 bases). Germline values: CDR1 SGHVS, CDR2 FQNEAQ. This CDR3 has 13 residues. The V end lost 1 base, the J end lost 5 bases, and 9 bases lay between the germline ends. CDR3 amino acids: CASSLGPGNEQYF. The CDR3 coding sequence is TGTGCCAGCAGCTTAGGTCCGGGGAACGAGCAGTACTTC.

This clonotype has more than one count but fewer than ten. The CDR3 nucleotides read TGTGCCTGGAGTGTAGGACGGTCCGGGGCCAACGTCCTGACTTTC. Translation: CAWSVGRSGANVLTF. V and J are TRBV30 and TRBJ2-6; D unresolved. Trimming took off 0 bases at V and 4 bases at J, with 10 bases between the two ends. CDR1 and CDR2 (germline): GTSNPN, SVGIG (reference sequence). The CDR3 is 15 amino acids.

This clonotype has only a few counts. The J gene is TRBJ1-2, the V gene TRBV12-5, with D hard to call. The V end lost 5 bases, the J end lost 0 bases, and 16 bases lay between the germline ends. Germline lookup yields CDR1 LGHNT and CDR2 FRNRAP. This CDR3 region has 16 residues. Written as DNA, the CDR3 is TGTGCTAGTGGTCCCTCCCTTTGGACTTCTAACTATGGCTACACCTTC. This encodes CASGPSLWTSNYGYTF.

This clonotype turned up a few times. This rearrangement joins TRBV7-9 to TRBJ1-2, with D maybe TRBD1 (5 bases). This CDR3 contains 14 residues. V was clipped by 6 bases and J by 6 bases, with 17 bases between them. From germline, CDR1 is SEHNR and CDR2 FQNEAQ (reference sequence). This CDR3 reads CASSSGTETDGYTF. The CDR3, as DNA: TGTGCCAGCAGTTCGGGAACGGAGACAGATGGCTACACCTTC.

This clonotype came up a few times. The chain is built from TRBV28 and TRBJ2-3; 9 nucleotides align to TRBD1. Trimming cost V 2 bases and J 8 bases; bases outside gene matches: 8. The CDR3 covers 15 residues. Germline CDR1 and CDR2: MDHEN and SYDVKM. The CDR3 spells CASSLPQQGAGTQYF. As DNA, the CDR3 is TGTGCCAGCAGTTTACCCCAACAGGGGGCTGGTACGCAGTATTTT. Drawing the rest from reference TRBV28 and TRBJ2-3, the complete variable domain is DVKVTQSSRYLVKRTGEKVFLECVQDMDHENMFWYRQDPGLGLRLIYFSYDVKMKEKGDIPEGYSVSREKKERFSLILESASTNQTSMYLCASSLPQQGAGTQYFGPGTRLTVL.

This clonotype was recorded a few times. V gene TRBV11-2 combines with J gene TRBJ1-1, with TRBD1 matching over 8 bases. This CDR3 is built from 15 residues. V lost 4 bases to trimming and J lost 4 bases; unmatched junction nucleotides: 8. Germline values: CDR1 SGHAT, CDR2 FQNNGV. CDR3 protein: CASSYDDRGGTEAFF. The DNA of the CDR3 is TGTGCCAGCAGCTATGACGACAGGGGTGGCACTGAAGCTTTCTTT.

About this clonotype itself: A much larger clone differs by one base, so this may be a read error. V and J are TRBV29-1 and TRBJ1-1; D uncertain. The germline V gene has CDR1 SQVTM and CDR2 ANQGSEA. This CDR3 spans 13 amino acids. V lost 4 bases and J 0 bases, leaving 9 bases between the germline ends. The CDR3 DNA follows: TGCAGCGTTGCGAGGGTACTGAACACTGAAGCTTTCTTT. Its protein is CSVARVLNTEAFF. Together with reference TRBV29-1 and TRBJ1-1, the CDR3 gives the full variable domain: SAVISQKPSRDICQRGTSLTIQCQVDSQVTMMFWYRQQPGQSLTLIATANQGSEATYESGFVIDKFPISRPNLTFSTLTVSNMSPEDSSIYLCSVARVLNTEAFFGQGTRLTVV.

The chain links TRBV4-1 to TRBJ1-4; D unresolved. The CDR3 has 15 residues. Trimming removed 5 bases at V and 4 bases at J, with 14 bases between. Germline V CDR1 and CDR2: MGHRA, YSYEKL. The CDR3 loop reads CASSEQERFNEKLFF. The CDR3 nucleotides read TGCGCCAGCAGCGAGCAAGAGAGATTTAATGAAAAACTGTTTTTT.

This chain links TRBV5-1 with TRBJ2-5; 10 bases are a match to TRBD1. The trim removed 0 bases at V and 5 bases at J, leaving 4 bases unmatched. The CDR3 contains 15 residues. From germline, CDR1 is SGHRS and CDR2 YFSETQ. For the CDR3, the DNA is TGCGCCAGCAGCTTGGAACGGACAGGGGGGGAGACCCAGTACTTC. Amino acid sequence: CASSLERTGGETQYF.